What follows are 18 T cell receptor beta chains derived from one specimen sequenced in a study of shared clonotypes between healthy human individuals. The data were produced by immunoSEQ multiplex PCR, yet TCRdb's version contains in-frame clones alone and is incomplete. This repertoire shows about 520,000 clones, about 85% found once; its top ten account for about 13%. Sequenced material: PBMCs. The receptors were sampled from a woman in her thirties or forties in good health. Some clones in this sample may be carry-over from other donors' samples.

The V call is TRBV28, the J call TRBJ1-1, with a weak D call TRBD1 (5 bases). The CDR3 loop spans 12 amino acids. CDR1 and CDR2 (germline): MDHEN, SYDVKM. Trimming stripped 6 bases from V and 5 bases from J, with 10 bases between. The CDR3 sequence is CASRFRETEAFF. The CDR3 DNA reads TGTGCCAGCAGATTCAGGGAAACTGAAGCTTTCTTT.

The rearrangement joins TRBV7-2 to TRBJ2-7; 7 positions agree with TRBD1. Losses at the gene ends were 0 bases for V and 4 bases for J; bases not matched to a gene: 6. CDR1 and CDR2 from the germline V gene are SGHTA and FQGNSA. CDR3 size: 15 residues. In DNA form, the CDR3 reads TGTGCCAGCAGCTTAGCGGGTGAGGGGGCTTACGAGCAGTACTTC. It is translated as CASSLAGEGAYEQYF.

CDR3 loop: CASSSQGGTEAFF. The CDR3 nucleotides are TGTGCCAGCAGTTCACAGGGGGGGACTGAAGCTTTCTTT. The gene calls are TRBV27 and TRBJ1-1, with 8 bases that match TRBD1. CDR1 and CDR2 from the germline V gene are MNHEY and SMNVEV (reference sequence). The CDR3 has 13 amino acids. The V and J ends lost 4 bases and 5 bases, in that order; junction bases with no gene match: 3.

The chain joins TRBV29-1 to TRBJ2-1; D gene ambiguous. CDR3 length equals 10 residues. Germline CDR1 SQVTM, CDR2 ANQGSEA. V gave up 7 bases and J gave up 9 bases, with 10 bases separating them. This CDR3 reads CSGSVSEQFF. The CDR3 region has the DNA TGCAGCGGCTCAGTGAGTGAGCAGTTCTTC.

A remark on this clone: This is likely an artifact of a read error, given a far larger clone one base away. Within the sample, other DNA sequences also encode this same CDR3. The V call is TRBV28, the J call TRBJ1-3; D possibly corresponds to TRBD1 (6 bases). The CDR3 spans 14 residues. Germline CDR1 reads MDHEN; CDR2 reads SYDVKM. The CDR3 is CASSFRTVGNTIYF. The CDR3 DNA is TGTGCCAGCAGTTTTAGGACAGTAGGAAACACCATATATTTC.

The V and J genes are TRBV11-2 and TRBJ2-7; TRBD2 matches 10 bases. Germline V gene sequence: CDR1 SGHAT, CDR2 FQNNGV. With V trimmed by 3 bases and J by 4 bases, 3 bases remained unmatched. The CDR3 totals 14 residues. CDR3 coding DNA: TGTGCCAGCAGCTTTGGGACTAGCGCTTACGAGCAGTACTTC. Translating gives CASSFGTSAYEQYF.

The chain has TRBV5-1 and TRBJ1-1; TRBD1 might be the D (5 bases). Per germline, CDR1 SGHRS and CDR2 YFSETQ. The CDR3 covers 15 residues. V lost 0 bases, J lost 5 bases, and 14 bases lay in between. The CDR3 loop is CASSLESVGQTEAFF. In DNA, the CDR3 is TGCGCCAGCAGCTTGGAAAGTGTGGGGCAAACTGAAGCTTTCTTT.

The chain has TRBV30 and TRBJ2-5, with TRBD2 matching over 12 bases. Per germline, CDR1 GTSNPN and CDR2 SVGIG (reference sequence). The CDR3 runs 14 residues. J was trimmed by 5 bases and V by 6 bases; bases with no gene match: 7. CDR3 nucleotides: TGTGCCTGCCCCGCACTAGCGGGAGGTGAGACCCAGTACTTC. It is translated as CACPALAGGETQYF.

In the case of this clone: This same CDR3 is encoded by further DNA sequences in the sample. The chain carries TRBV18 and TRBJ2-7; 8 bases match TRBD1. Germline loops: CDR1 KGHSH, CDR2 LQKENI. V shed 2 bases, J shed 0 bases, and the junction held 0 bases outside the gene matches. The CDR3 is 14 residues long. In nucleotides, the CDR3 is TGTGCCAGCTCACCAGGGACAGGCTCCTACGAGCAGTACTTC. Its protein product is CASSPGTGSYEQYF.

CDR3 amino acids: CAWSVRLGETQYF. In DNA form, the CDR3 reads TGTGCCTGGAGTGTAAGACTTGGCGAGACCCAGTACTTC. The J gene is TRBJ2-5, the V gene TRBV30; the D is unclear. Per germline, CDR1 GTSNPN and CDR2 SVGIG (reference sequence). V was clipped by 0 bases and J by 5 bases, with 10 bases between them. The length of the CDR3 is 13 residues.

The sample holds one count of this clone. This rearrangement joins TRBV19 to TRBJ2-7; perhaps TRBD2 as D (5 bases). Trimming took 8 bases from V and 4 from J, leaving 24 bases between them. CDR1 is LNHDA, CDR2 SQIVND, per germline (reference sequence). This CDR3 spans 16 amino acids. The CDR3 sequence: CASQYRRGPKAYEQYF. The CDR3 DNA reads TGTGCCAGTCAATACCGGAGAGGGCCAAAGGCATACGAGCAGTACTTC.

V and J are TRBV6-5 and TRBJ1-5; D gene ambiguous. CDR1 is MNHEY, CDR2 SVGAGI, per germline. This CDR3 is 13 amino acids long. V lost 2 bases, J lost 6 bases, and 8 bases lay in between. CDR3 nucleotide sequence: TGTGCCAGCAGTTACGATCCTTTTCAGCCCCAGCATTTT. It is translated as CASSYDPFQPQHF.

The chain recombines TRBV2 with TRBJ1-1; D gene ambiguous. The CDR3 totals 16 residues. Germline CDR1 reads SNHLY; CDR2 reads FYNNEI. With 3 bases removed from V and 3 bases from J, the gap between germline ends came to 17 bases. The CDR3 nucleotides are TGTGCCAGCAGTGATAGGTTTTCAGGATCGCACACTGAAGCTTTCTTT. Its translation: CASSDRFSGSHTEAFF.

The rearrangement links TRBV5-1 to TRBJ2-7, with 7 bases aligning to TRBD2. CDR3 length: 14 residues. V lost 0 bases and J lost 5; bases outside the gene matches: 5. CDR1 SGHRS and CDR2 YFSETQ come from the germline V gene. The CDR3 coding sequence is TGCGCCAGCAGCTTGGCCGGGGGGAACCACGAGCAGTACTTC. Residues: CASSLAGGNHEQYF.

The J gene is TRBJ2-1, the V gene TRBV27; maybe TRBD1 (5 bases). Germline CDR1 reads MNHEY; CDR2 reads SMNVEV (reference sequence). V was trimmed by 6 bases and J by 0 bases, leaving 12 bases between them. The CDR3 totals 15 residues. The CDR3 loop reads CASRIRTLSYNEQFF. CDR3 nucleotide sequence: TGTGCCAGCAGGATCCGGACACTCTCCTACAATGAGCAGTTCTTC.

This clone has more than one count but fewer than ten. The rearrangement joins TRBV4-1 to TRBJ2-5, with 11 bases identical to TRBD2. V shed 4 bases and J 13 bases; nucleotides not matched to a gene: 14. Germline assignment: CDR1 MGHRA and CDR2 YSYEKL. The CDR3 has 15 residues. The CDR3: CASSPSHTSGSQPYF. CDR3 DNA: TGCGCCAGCAGCCCGAGTCACACTAGCGGGAGCCAACCGTACTTC.

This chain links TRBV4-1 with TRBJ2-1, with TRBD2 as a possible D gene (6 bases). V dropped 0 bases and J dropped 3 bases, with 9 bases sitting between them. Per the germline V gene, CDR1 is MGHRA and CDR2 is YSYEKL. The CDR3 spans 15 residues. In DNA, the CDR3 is TGCGCCAGCAGCCAAGATCAGGGAGGCTACAATGAGCAGTTCTTC. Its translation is CASSQDQGGYNEQFF.

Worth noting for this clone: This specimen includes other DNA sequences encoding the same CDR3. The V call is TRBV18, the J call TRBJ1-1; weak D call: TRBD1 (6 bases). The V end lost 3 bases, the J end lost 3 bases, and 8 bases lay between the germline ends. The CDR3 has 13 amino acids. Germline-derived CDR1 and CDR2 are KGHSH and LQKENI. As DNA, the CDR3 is TGTGCCAGCTCACCGACAGGCTACACTGAAGCTTTCTTT. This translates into CASSPTGYTEAFF.